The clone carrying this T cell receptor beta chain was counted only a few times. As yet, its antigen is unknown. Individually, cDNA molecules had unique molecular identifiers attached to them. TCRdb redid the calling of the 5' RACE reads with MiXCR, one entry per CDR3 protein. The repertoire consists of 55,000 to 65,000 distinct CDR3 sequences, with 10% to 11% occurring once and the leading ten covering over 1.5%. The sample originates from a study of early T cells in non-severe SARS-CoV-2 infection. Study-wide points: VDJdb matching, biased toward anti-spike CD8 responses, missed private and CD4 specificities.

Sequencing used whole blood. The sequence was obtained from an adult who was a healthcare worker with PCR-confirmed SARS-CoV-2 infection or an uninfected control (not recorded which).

The CDR3: CASSFGPMSTDTQYF. Here the CDR3 DNA reads TGTGCCAGCAGCTTTGGACCTATGAGCACAGATACGCAGTATTTT. The rearrangement uses TRBV7-3 and TRBJ2-3, with D uncertain. The CDR3 has 15 residues. V lost 3 bases and J 0 bases, leaving 10 bases between the germline ends. The germline V gene encodes CDR1 SGHTA and CDR2 FQGTGA.